Presented here are 9 T cell receptor beta chains from one specimen sequenced in a study of T cell responses to AZD1222 COVID-19 vaccine (dated by TCRdb to about 2021). Interpreted using the paper, the time point label stands for: baseline before first vaccination. Libraries came from the immunoSEQ multiplex PCR assay. TCRdb's version of the immuneACCESS table is confined to in-frame rearrangements and falls short of the full clone set. An unresolved V gene accounts for under half of the shortfall where checked; the remainder is of unknown origin. Counted in this sample were approximately 180,000 clones; roughly 90% of them appeared once. Less than 3% of the sample lies in the top ten. The starting material was peripheral blood, obtained on day 0 of AZD1222 vaccination. The receptors stem from an adult in good health.

This clone was observed a handful of times. The V gene is TRBV9, the J gene TRBJ2-2; D remains ambiguous. The germline V and J ends were trimmed by 2 bases and 7 bases, with 9 bases remaining between them. Germline CDR1 SGDLS, CDR2 YYNGEE. The CDR3 covers 13 residues. CDR3 protein: CASSVFVSGELFF. The DNA for the CDR3 is TGTGCCAGCAGCGTCTTCGTGAGCGGGGAGCTGTTTTTT.

CDR3 in DNA: TGTGCCAGCAGTTTACAGGGGAAGAAATATGGCTACACCTTC. It encodes CASSLQGKKYGYTF. The chain carries TRBV28 and TRBJ1-2, with a tentative D call TRBD1 (6 bases). The CDR3 covers 14 residues. Germline V gives CDR1 MDHEN, CDR2 SYDVKM. V was shortened by 2 bases and J by 5 bases, with 12 bases between the two germline ends.

This chain links TRBV6-5 with TRBJ1-1; D gene unclear. V lost 5 bases, J lost 1 base, and 11 bases lay in between. Germline CDR1 and CDR2: MNHEY and SVGAGI. The CDR3 runs 14 residues. The DNA of the CDR3 is TGTGCCAGCAGTCCCCGGGGTGCGAACACTGAAGCTTTCTTT. The encoded protein is CASSPRGANTEAFF.

This clone occurred once. Written as DNA, the CDR3 is TGTGCCAGCAGCCCCCCCTGGGATTCGGATCAGCCCCAGCATTTT. Protein product: CASSPPWDSDQPQHF. V and J are TRBV3-1 (or the pseudogene TRBV3-2) and TRBJ1-5, with unresolved D. The CDR3 has 15 residues. Trimming shortened V by 4 bases and J by 5 bases, and 15 bases separated the two germline ends. Germline-derived CDR1 and CDR2 are LGHDT and YNNKEL (reference sequence).

CDR3 protein: CASSLSRGRDEQFF. The CDR3 DNA is TGTGCCAGCAGTTTATCGAGGGGACGCGATGAGCAGTTCTTC. The V and J genes are TRBV27 and TRBJ2-1; D may match TRBD1 or TRBD2 (5 bases each). CDR1 is MNHEY, CDR2 SMNVEV, per germline (reference sequence). This CDR3 contains 14 residues. The V gene lost 0 bases and the J gene lost 8 bases, with 11 bases spanning the gap.

This chain links TRBV5-1 with TRBJ2-7, with D unclear. Deletions cut 1 base from V and 6 bases from J, with 11 bases between. This CDR3 comprises 13 residues. CDR1 is SGHRS, CDR2 YFSETQ, per germline. The CDR3 protein is CASSLKSQGEQYF. The CDR3, as DNA: TGCGCCAGCAGCTTGAAAAGCCAAGGCGAGCAGTACTTC.

This clone was counted a few times. This CDR3 is CASSVTGTGGGNQPQHF. CDR3 nucleotide sequence: TGTGCCAGCAGCGTTACCGGGACAGGGGGCGGCAATCAGCCCCAGCATTTT. J is TRBJ1-5 and V is TRBV7-2, with 12 bases lining up with TRBD1. The V gene's germline CDR1 is SGHTA and CDR2 FQGNSA. The CDR3 runs 17 residues. The ends lost 5 bases at V and 2 bases at J; junction bases unmatched: 7. The whole variable domain, filled in from reference TRBV7-2 and TRBJ1-5, reads GAGVSQSPSNKVTEKGKDVELRCDPISGHTALYWYRQSLGQGLEFLIYFQGNSAPDKSGLPSDRFSAERTGGSVSTLTIQRTQQEDSAVYLCASSVTGTGGGNQPQHFGDGTRLSIL.

The chain couples TRBV6-1 to TRBJ1-2, with 7 bases that match TRBD1. CDR3 length: 17 amino acids. The trim removed 4 bases at V and 4 bases at J, leaving 15 bases unmatched. Germline-derived CDR1 and CDR2 are MNHNS and SASEGT. In nucleotides, the CDR3 is TGTGCCAGCAGTGCTTCGGTAGTTGGACAGGCTATCTATGGCTACACCTTC. It is translated as CASSASVVGQAIYGYTF.

V usage is TRBV2 and J usage is TRBJ1-4, with D perhaps matching TRBD1 (5 bases). V was pared by 6 bases and J by 7 bases, with 9 bases between. Per germline, CDR1 SNHLY and CDR2 FYNNEI. The CDR3 has 12 amino acids. Here the CDR3 DNA reads TGTGCCAGCAGGGACACATCTGAAAAACTGTTTTTT. Translating gives CASRDTSEKLFF.